This T cell receptor beta chain was sequenced during a study of blood T cell repertoires in COVID-19. Study-level information: Samples came from the United States, Italy and Spain, spanning acute and convalescent COVID-19.

The CDR3 is 13 residues long. V trimming: 4 bases; J trimming: 9 bases; junction bases outside the gene matches: 7. Per the germline V gene, CDR1 is SGHDN and CDR2 is FVKESK. The data were produced by immunoSEQ multiplex PCR, yet TCRdb's version contains in-frame clones alone and is incomplete. The data show around 250,000 clones, roughly 88% seen once. A case of COVID-19 had been met by exposed participants within 2 weeks before study entry. Sequencing was done on a sample of PBMCs or T cells enriched from blood (not recorded which). This sequence originates from a woman between 40 and 55 years old who had been exposed to COVID-19. V is TRBV14 and J is TRBJ1-2, with 8 positions matching TRBD1. The chain's CDR3 is CASSRTGRRSYTF. The CDR3 region has the DNA TGTGCCAGCAGCCGGACAGGGAGACGTAGCTACACCTTC. The full variable domain, in which reference TRBV14 and TRBJ1-2 provide the parts outside the CDR3, is EAGVTQFPSHSVIEKGQTVTLRCDPISGHDNLYWYRRVMGKEIKFLLHFVKESKQDESGMPNNRFLAERTGGTYSTLKVQPAELEDSGVYFCASSRTGRRSYTFGSGTRLTVV.